Following are 30 T cell receptor beta chains from one sample sequenced in a study of shared clonotypes between healthy human individuals (dated by TCRdb to the early 2020s). Libraries were made using the immunoSEQ multiplex PCR assay. TCRdb holds this immuneACCESS table with in-frame rearrangements only. Some clones are missing; in checked studies, unresolved V genes explain under half, and the rest has no known cause. The table for this sample lists 2 million to 3 million clones; 93% of them were counted only once. The ten top clones hold about 0.34% of the sample. Sequences were obtained from naive CD4+ T cells from PBMCs. Interpreted using the paper, the cell subset or site label stands for: CD45RA+ positively selected. These receptors were taken from a young man in good health. Some clones in this sample may be carry-over from other donors' samples.

On this clone: Additional DNA sequences in this sample encode the identical CDR3. This chain joins TRBV2 and TRBJ2-1; 10 nucleotides line up with TRBD2. The CDR3 is 14 residues long. The trim removed 7 bases at V and 4 bases at J, leaving 4 bases unmatched. CDR1 is SNHLY, CDR2 FYNNEI, per germline. CDR3 sequence: CASTRTSGYNEQFF. Here the CDR3 DNA reads TGTGCCAGCACCCGGACTAGCGGTTACAATGAGCAGTTCTTC.

The chain couples TRBV14 to TRBJ2-4; D is unclear. V lost 0 bases and J lost 4, with 16 bases in between. Per the germline V gene, CDR1 is SGHDN and CDR2 is FVKESK. The CDR3 is made up of 17 amino acids. The CDR3 protein is CASSQEESVVSKNIQYF. Here the CDR3 DNA reads TGTGCCAGCAGCCAAGAAGAGTCCGTGGTATCTAAAAACATTCAGTACTTC.

This clone was recorded once. V and J are TRBV27 and TRBJ2-1; D is unclear. V lost 8 bases and J lost 7, with 18 bases in between. Germline CDR1 reads MNHEY; CDR2 reads SMNVEV (reference sequence). The CDR3 contains 14 residues. In DNA, the CDR3 is TGTGCCAGCCCCGGAAGGGCTTGGAAAAATGAGCAGTTCTTC. Residues: CASPGRAWKNEQFF.

The V and J genes are TRBV7-2 and TRBJ1-2, with a tentative D call TRBD1 (5 bases). The length of the CDR3 is 14 residues. V lost 2 bases and J 4 bases, leaving 11 bases between the germline ends. Germline assignment: CDR1 SGHTA and CDR2 FQGNSA. CDR3 residues: CASSLNGGLYGYTF. The CDR3 DNA follows: TGTGCCAGCAGCTTAAATGGGGGTCTCTATGGCTACACCTTC.

This clone was observed once. The chain has TRBV11-2 and TRBJ2-7; the match to TRBD1 covers 9 bases. CDR1 and CDR2 (germline): SGHAT, FQNNGV. The CDR3 loop spans 15 amino acids. V trimming: 6 bases; J trimming: 8 bases; junction bases outside the gene matches: 14. Written as DNA, the CDR3 is TGTGCCAGCAGTCAAACCAACCCAACAGGGGGCAAGCAGTACTTC. Amino acids: CASSQTNPTGGKQYF.

This sequence joins TRBV6-5 and TRBJ2-3, with D uncertain. The germline gives CDR1 MNHEY, CDR2 SVGAGI. The V end was cut by 8 bases, the J end by 1 base, with 7 bases between. This CDR3 has 12 amino acids. CDR3 residues: CASRHRTDTQYF. The CDR3 bases are TGTGCCAGCCGTCACCGCACAGATACGCAGTATTTT.

The chain couples TRBV5-1 to TRBJ1-2; 7 nucleotides match TRBD1. Germline CDR1 is SGHRS and CDR2 is YFSETQ. CDR3 length equals 15 residues. V lost 4 bases, J lost 5 bases, and 11 bases stayed unmatched. The CDR3 DNA is TGCGCCAGCAGCCAGGGGTCCGGGACAGTATATGGCTACACCTTC. Its protein is CASSQGSGTVYGYTF.

This clone was picked up one time. For the CDR3, the DNA is TGTGCCAGCAGCGGGCGGACAGCCACTAATGAAAAACTGTTTTTT. Translation: CASSGRTATNEKLFF. The chain recombines TRBV13 with TRBJ1-4; perhaps TRBD1 as D (6 bases). V was trimmed by 5 bases and J by 2 bases, leaving 12 bases between them. This CDR3 comprises 15 residues. The germline V gene has CDR1 PRHDT and CDR2 FYEKMQ (reference sequence).

In regard to this clone: The identical CDR3 is also encoded by other nucleotide sequences in the sample. The V gene is TRBV18, the J gene TRBJ1-4, with D unresolved. V was shortened by 3 bases and J by 8 bases, with 10 bases between the two germline ends. The CDR3 is 13 amino acids. Germline lookup yields CDR1 KGHSH and CDR2 LQKENI. Written as DNA, the CDR3 is TGTGCCAGCTCACCCGGCCGGGAAGAAAAACTGTTTTTT. This encodes CASSPGREEKLFF.

A single count supports this clone. The chain couples TRBV7-2 to TRBJ2-7; 9 nucleotides agree with TRBD2. Germline V gene lookup returns CDR1 SGHTA and CDR2 FQGNSA. There are 14 residues in the CDR3. V was pared by 3 bases and J by 5 bases, with 5 bases of the junction left unmatched. The CDR3 here is CASSLGTSTHEQYF. CDR3 DNA: TGTGCCAGCAGCTTGGGGACTAGCACCCACGAGCAGTACTTC.

This rearrangement joins TRBV28 to TRBJ2-1; D call uncertain. The CDR3 totals 10 residues. Germline CDR1 reads MDHEN; CDR2 reads SYDVKM. The V and J ends lost 9 bases and 5 bases respectively, with 5 bases between them. For the CDR3, the DNA is TGTGCCAGTCTAGACAATGAGCAGTTCTTC. Protein product: CASLDNEQFF.

A single count supports this clone. This chain uses TRBV29-1 with TRBJ2-7; the match to TRBD1 covers 9 bases. The CDR3 has 13 residues. Losses at the gene ends were 2 bases for V and 3 bases for J; bases not matched to a gene: 2. The germline gives CDR1 SQVTM, CDR2 ANQGSEA. The CDR3 region is CSVEPGQGYEQYF. The CDR3 DNA sequence: TGCAGCGTTGAACCGGGACAGGGCTACGAGCAGTACTTC.

This clone was recorded once. The chain carries TRBV7-7 and TRBJ2-1; 15 bases line up with TRBD2. Germline V CDR1 and CDR2: SSHAT, FNYEAQ (reference sequence). This CDR3 is 19 amino acids long. After removal of 5 bases from V and 0 bases from J, the junction contained 8 bases not matched to a gene. The CDR3 here is CASSRGLAGGRSSYNEQFF. CDR3 bases: TGTGCCAGCAGCCGGGGACTAGCGGGAGGCCGCAGCTCCTACAATGAGCAGTTCTTC.

This chain uses TRBV27 with TRBJ2-2, with D possibly being TRBD1 or TRBD2 (5 bases each). CDR1 and CDR2 from the germline V gene are MNHEY and SMNVEV (reference sequence). The CDR3 has 15 residues. Between the trimmed V and J ends, which lost 4 bases and 7 bases, there was a span of 16 bases. The CDR3 spells CASSSAGTRGGELFF. CDR3 bases: TGTGCCAGCAGTTCCGCCGGGACGAGGGGCGGGGAGCTGTTTTTT.

This chain uses TRBV5-8 with TRBJ1-2; D unclear. Trimming took 4 bases from V and 7 from J, leaving 11 bases between them. The germline V gene has CDR1 SGHTS and CDR2 YDEGEE. CDR3 length: 12 amino acids. The CDR3 coding sequence is TGTGCCAGCAGCCTGAGTGGGGTTGGCTACACCTTC. It yields the protein CASSLSGVGYTF.

This clone was observed a handful of times. J is TRBJ2-3 and V is TRBV11-2; D is ambiguous. The ends were cut back, 1 base at V and 9 bases at J, with 14 bases in the middle. Germline V gives CDR1 SGHAT, CDR2 FQNNGV. The CDR3 contains 14 residues. The CDR3 protein is CASSLGVRGTTQYF. In nucleotides, the CDR3 is TGTGCCAGCAGCTTAGGCGTACGAGGAACCACGCAGTATTTT. Using reference TRBV11-2 and TRBJ2-3 for the parts outside the CDR3, the full variable domain is EAGVAQSPRYKIIEKRQSVAFWCNPISGHATLYWYQQILGQGPKLLIQFQNNGVVDDSQLPKDRFSAERLKGVDSTLKIQPAKLEDSAVYLCASSLGVRGTTQYFGPGTRLTVL.

Note on this clone: At one end the junction does not follow the germline gene, possibly because of a read error. The chain employs TRBV6-6 and TRBJ1-5; a possible D gene is TRBD1 (5 bases). The CDR3 is made up of 16 amino acids. The germline gives CDR1 MNHNY, CDR2 SVGAGI (reference sequence). The CDR3 bases are TGTGCCAGCAGTTACCCCAACGCGCAGGGCAATCGGCCCCAGCATTTT. Its translation: CASSYPNAQGNRPQHF.

V usage is TRBV28 and J usage is TRBJ1-5, with TRBD1 identical over 9 bases. The CDR3 consists of 17 residues. The V gene end was trimmed by 4 bases and the J gene end by 3 bases; junction bases not matched to a gene: 10. The V gene's germline CDR1 is MDHEN and CDR2 SYDVKM. The CDR3 DNA is TGTGCCAGCAGTTATCCGAGGGGACAGGGAGTCAATCAGCCCCAGCATTTT. Protein: CASSYPRGQGVNQPQHF. Looking up the rest from reference TRBV28 and TRBJ1-5 gives the full variable domain: DVKVTQSSRYLVKRTGEKVFLECVQDMDHENMFWYRQDPGLGLRLIYFSYDVKMKEKGDIPEGYSVSREKKERFSLILESASTNQTSMYLCASSYPRGQGVNQPQHFGDGTRLSIL.

The chain combines TRBV18 with TRBJ1-1; TRBD1 might be the D (6 bases). The CDR3 totals 16 residues. V lost 4 bases to trimming and J lost 0 bases, with 15 bases between them. Per the germline V gene, CDR1 is KGHSH and CDR2 is LQKENI. The CDR3 region has the DNA TGTGCCAGCTCACAACAGGGTCTGGGTATGAACACTGAAGCTTTCTTT. Its protein product is CASSQQGLGMNTEAFF.

About this clone: The sample contains more than one DNA sequence encoding this CDR3. This chain joins TRBV28 and TRBJ1-2, with D perhaps TRBD1 (5 bases). The CDR3 extends over 14 amino acids. Germline-derived CDR1 and CDR2 are MDHEN and SYDVKM. V lost 3 bases and J 5 bases, leaving 13 bases between the germline ends. In DNA form, the CDR3 reads TGTGCCAGCAGTTTCAGTGGGGGTGGATATGGCTACACCTTC. Translation: CASSFSGGGYGYTF.

The rearrangement uses TRBV14 and TRBJ1-6, with D hard to call. CDR3 length: 12 amino acids. Germline CDR1 SGHDN, CDR2 FVKESK. V was shortened by 1 base and J by 10 bases, with 5 bases between the two germline ends. In DNA form, the CDR3 reads TGTGCCAGCAGCCAAGGCTTGTCACCCCTCCACTTT. Translation: CASSQGLSPLHF. Complete variable domain (other parts from reference TRBV14 and TRBJ1-6): EAGVTQFPSHSVIEKGQTVTLRCDPISGHDNLYWYRRVMGKEIKFLLHFVKESKQDESGMPNNRFLAERTGGTYSTLKVQPAELEDSGVYFCASSQGLSPLHFGNGTRLTVT.

The table lists this clone with a count of one. The chain has TRBV11-2 and TRBJ1-3; D unresolved. V was clipped by 4 bases and J by 8 bases, with 21 bases between them. Germline lookup yields CDR1 SGHAT and CDR2 FQNNGV. The CDR3 totals 16 residues. CDR3 sequence (DNA): TGTGCCAGCAGCTCCACTCGAAGGGCACTTTTAGACACCATATATTTT. Residues: CASSSTRRALLDTIYF.

The gene calls are TRBV29-1 and TRBJ2-1; D gene uncertain. This CDR3 comprises 12 residues. With 5 bases removed from V and 4 bases from J, the gap between germline ends came to 9 bases. The germline gives CDR1 SQVTM, CDR2 ANQGSEA. The CDR3 spells CSVFRLYNEQFF. For the CDR3, the DNA is TGCAGCGTTTTCCGCCTTTACAATGAGCAGTTCTTC.

This clone showed up just once. V and J are TRBV5-4 and TRBJ2-1; 7 bases map to TRBD2. Germline V gives CDR1 SGHNT, CDR2 YYREEE (reference sequence). V gave up 5 bases and J gave up 5 bases; unmatched junction bases: 10. This CDR3 has 15 residues. Here the CDR3 DNA reads TGTGCCAGCAGGCTCGGCGGGGGAGGGGACAATGAGCAGTTCTTC. This gives the protein CASRLGGGGDNEQFF.

CDR3 sequence (DNA): TGCGCCAGCAGCTTGGTCCCAGTGGTGGGAGACACCGGGGAGCTGTTTTTT. Amino acid sequence: CASSLVPVVGDTGELFF. The rearrangement uses TRBV5-1 and TRBJ2-2, with D tentatively TRBD2 (5 bases). Per germline, CDR1 SGHRS and CDR2 YFSETQ. This CDR3 is 17 amino acids long. Trimming pared 0 bases from V and 3 bases from J, leaving 15 bases between. Complete variable domain (other parts from reference TRBV5-1 and TRBJ2-2): KAGVTQTPRYLIKTRGQQVTLSCSPISGHRSVSWYQQTPGQGLQFLFEYFSETQRNKGNFPGRFSGRQFSNSRSEMNVSTLELGDSALYLCASSLVPVVGDTGELFFGEGSRLTVL.

The V and J genes are TRBV28 and TRBJ1-3; D is unresolved. The germline V and J ends were trimmed by 9 bases and 7 bases, with 13 bases remaining between them. This CDR3 spans 12 amino acids. Germline V gene data show CDR1 as MDHEN and CDR2 as SYDVKM. In DNA, the CDR3 is TGTGCCAGTTCAGGTCGTAGCAACACCATATATTTT. The encoded protein is CASSGRSNTIYF.

The chain uses TRBV9 and TRBJ2-7; TRBD1 or TRBD2 may be the D gene (5 bases each). Looked up from germline, CDR1 is SGDLS and CDR2 is YYNGEE. V was shortened by 2 bases and J by 3 bases, with 27 bases between the two germline ends. CDR3 length: 19 amino acids. The DNA for the CDR3 is TGTGCCAGCAGCGTGGGGCCGGACTTGAGCCTTACAACGCTCTACGAGCAGTACTTC. Protein product: CASSVGPDLSLTTLYEQYF.

The CDR3 here is CASSLFTGGAYEQYF. DNA of the CDR3: TGTGCCAGCAGCTTATTTACAGGGGGGGCCTACGAGCAGTACTTC. The chain couples TRBV7-9 to TRBJ2-7; a possible D gene is TRBD1 (8 bases). The V end lost 2 bases, the J end lost 2 bases, and 13 bases lay between the germline ends. CDR3 length: 15 amino acids. CDR1 is SEHNR and CDR2 is FQNEAQ in the germline V gene (reference sequence).

The chain links TRBV6-1 to TRBJ1-4; D might be TRBD1 (5 bases). CDR3 size: 13 residues. In germline, CDR1 is MNHNS, CDR2 SASEGT. Trimming stripped 8 bases from V and 4 bases from J, with 11 bases between. The chain's CDR3 is CASEDIINEKLFF. As DNA, the CDR3 is TGTGCCAGCGAGGACATCATTAATGAAAAACTGTTTTTT.

In this sample, this clone turned up once. This sequence joins TRBV28 and TRBJ1-4, with D perhaps matching TRBD1 (5 bases). Germline loops: CDR1 MDHEN, CDR2 SYDVKM. V was cut by 2 bases and J by 0 bases, with 16 bases left in between. The CDR3 totals 18 residues. CDR3 sequence reads: CASSLGQGIPATNEKLFF. As DNA, the CDR3 is TGTGCCAGCAGTTTAGGGCAGGGAATACCTGCAACTAATGAAAAACTGTTTTTT. Variable domain in full (rest from reference TRBV28 and TRBJ1-4): DVKVTQSSRYLVKRTGEKVFLECVQDMDHENMFWYRQDPGLGLRLIYFSYDVKMKEKGDIPEGYSVSREKKERFSLILESASTNQTSMYLCASSLGQGIPATNEKLFFGSGTQLSVL.